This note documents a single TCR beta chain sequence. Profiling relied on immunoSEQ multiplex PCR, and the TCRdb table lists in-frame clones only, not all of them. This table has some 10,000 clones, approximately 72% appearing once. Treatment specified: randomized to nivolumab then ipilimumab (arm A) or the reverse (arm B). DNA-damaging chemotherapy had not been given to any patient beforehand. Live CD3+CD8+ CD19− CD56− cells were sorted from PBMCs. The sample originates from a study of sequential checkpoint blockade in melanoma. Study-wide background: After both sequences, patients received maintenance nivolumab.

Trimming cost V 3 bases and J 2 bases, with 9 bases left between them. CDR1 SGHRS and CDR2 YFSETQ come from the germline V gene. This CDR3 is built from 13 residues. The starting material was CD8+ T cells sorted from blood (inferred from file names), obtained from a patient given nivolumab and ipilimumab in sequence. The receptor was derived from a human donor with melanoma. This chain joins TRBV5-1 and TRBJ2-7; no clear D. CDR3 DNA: TGCGCCAGCAGCTCCGCGGCGGCCTACGAGCAGTACTTC. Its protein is CASSSAAAYEQYF. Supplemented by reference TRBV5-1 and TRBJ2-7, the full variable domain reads KAGVTQTPRYLIKTRGQQVTLSCSPISGHRSVSWYQQTPGQGLQFLFEYFSETQRNKGNFPGRFSGRQFSNSRSEMNVSTLELGDSALYLCASSSAAAYEQYFGPGTRLTVT.